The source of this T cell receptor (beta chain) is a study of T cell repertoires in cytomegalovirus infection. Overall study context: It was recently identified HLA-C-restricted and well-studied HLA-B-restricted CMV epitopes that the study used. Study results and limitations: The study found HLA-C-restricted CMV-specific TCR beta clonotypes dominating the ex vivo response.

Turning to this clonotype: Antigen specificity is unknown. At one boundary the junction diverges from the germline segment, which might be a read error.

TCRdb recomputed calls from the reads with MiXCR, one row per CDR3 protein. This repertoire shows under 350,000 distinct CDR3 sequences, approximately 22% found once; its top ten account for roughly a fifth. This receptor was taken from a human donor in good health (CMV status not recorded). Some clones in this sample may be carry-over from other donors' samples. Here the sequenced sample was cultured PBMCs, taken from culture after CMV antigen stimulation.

The CDR3 reads CVSSTLGGGRYEQYF. CDR3 nucleotide sequence: TGTGTCAGCAGTACTTTGGGGGGGGGACGCTACGAGCAGTACTTC. The chain uses TRBV28 and TRBJ2-7; TRBD2 matches at 7 bases. Per germline, CDR1 MDHEN and CDR2 SYDVKM. The CDR3 extends over 15 amino acids. The full variable domain, with the rest looked up from reference TRBV28 and TRBJ2-7, is DVKVTQSSRYLVKRTGEKVFLECVQDMDHENMFWYRQDPGLGLRLIYFSYDVKMKEKGDIPEGYSVSREKKERFSLILESASTNQTSMYLCVSSTLGGGRYEQYFGPGTRLTVT.